This TCR beta chain originates from a study of cytomegalovirus exposure and HLA in healthy donors. Overall study: Inside one of the first data releases sat 85 million or so unique TCRs taken from HLA-typed donors. Study-wide results and caveats: Certain sequence variants were highly shared and formed a cluster, and this cluster was likely a sequencing artifact.

Remarks on this clone: The antigen is undetermined.

With 60 Vbeta and 13 Jbeta primers, the PCR was carried out. The table came from immunoSEQ multiplex PCR; TCRdb's copy has only in-frame clones and leaves some out. The sample comprises roughly 120,000 clones, roughly three quarters of which are singletons, and roughly 15% rests with the top ten. Sequenced material: PBMCs. The sequence was collected from a man aged 45-65 years in good health and CMV-seropositive.

This CDR3 is CASSIDLTGHEQFF. Here the CDR3 DNA reads TGTGCCAGTAGTATAGATCTGACAGGCCATGAGCAGTTCTTC. The J gene is TRBJ2-1, the V gene TRBV19, with TRBD1 as a possible D gene (6 bases). The CDR3 has 14 amino acids. Germline V gives CDR1 LNHDA, CDR2 SQIVND (reference sequence). Deletions cut 0 bases from V and 8 bases from J, with 11 bases between.